Here is one TCR beta chain with its context. Its antigen is currently unknown. With listed TCR primers and previously described methods, bulk TCR libraries were prepared. One entry per CDR3 protein results from TCRdb running MiXCR on the PCR reads. The data contain over 85,000 distinct CDR3 sequences, around a quarter of them seen just once; the ten biggest clones take up approximately 0.78%. Sorting defined naive CD8 T cells as CD8+CD4-CCR7+CD45RA+. This entry comes from a study of molecular identifiers for immune sequencing clone quantification. Findings of the study overall: Over 98% of effector molecules, but under 1% in naive cells, were held by clones with more than 20 RNA copies.

The sample taken for sequencing was naive CD8+ T cells from blood, with Jurkat cell RNA spiked in. Subset defined: FACS-sorted CD8+CD4-CCR7+CD45RA+ naive T cells. This receptor was identified in a human donor in good health. Some libraries in this study had Jurkat cell RNA spiked in.

In DNA, the CDR3 is TGCAGCGCCTTAGCGGGACTCACCGGGGAGCTGTTTTTT. It specifies CSALAGLTGELFF. The genes are TRBV29-1 and TRBJ2-2; 8 bases align to TRBD2. Germline CDR1 SQVTM, CDR2 ANQGSEA. This CDR3 region has 13 residues. Unmatched junction bases numbered 5, after V lost 7 bases and J lost 4 bases.